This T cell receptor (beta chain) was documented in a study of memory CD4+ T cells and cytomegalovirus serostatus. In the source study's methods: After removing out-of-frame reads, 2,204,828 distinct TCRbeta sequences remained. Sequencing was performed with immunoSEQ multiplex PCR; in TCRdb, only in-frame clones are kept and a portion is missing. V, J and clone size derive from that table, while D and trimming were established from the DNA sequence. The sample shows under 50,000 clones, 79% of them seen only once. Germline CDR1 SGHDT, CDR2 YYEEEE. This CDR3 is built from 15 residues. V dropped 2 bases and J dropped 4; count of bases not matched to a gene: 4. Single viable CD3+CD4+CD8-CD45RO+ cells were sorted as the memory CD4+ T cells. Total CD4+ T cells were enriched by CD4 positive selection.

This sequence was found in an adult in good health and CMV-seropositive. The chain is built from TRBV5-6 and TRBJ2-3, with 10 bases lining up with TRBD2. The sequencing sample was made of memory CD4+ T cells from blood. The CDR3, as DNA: TGTGCCAGCAGCTTTAGCGGGAGGAGCGCAGATACGCAGTATTTT. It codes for CASSFSGRSADTQYF. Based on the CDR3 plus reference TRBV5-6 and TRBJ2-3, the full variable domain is DAGVTQSPTHLIKTRGQQVTLRCSPKSGHDTVSWYQQALGQGPQFIFQYYEEEERQRGNFPDRFSGHQFPNYSSELNVNALLLGDSALYLCASSFSGRSADTQYFGPGTRLTVL.